This entry features one T cell receptor beta chain sequence. Noted time point: baseline, week 1 (first vaccination visit). The treatment was: pre-vaccination baseline after standard-of-care therapy. Using immunoSEQ multiplex PCR, the repertoire was profiled, and TCRdb retains in-frame clones only, with some absent. The sample contains 80,000 to 100,000 clones, roughly four fifths of which appear only once. CDR3 size: 15 residues. Trimming shortened V by 1 base and J by 5 bases, and 15 bases separated the two germline ends. CDR1 and CDR2 from the germline V gene are WSHSY and SAAADI. These data are taken from a study of a mutant IDH1 vaccine in newly diagnosed glioma. On the study more broadly: Patients had received radiotherapy, temozolomide, or both previously, most receiving both.

The chain uses TRBV10-2 and TRBJ2-7, with D possibly called TRBD1 or TRBD2 (6 bases each). This clonotype was obtained from a man aged 40-49 years with glioma. Some clones in this sample may be carry-over from other donors' samples. The source material was PBMCs, sampled from a glioma patient treated with radiotherapy, temozolomide or both. The CDR3 region has the DNA TGCGCCAGCAGTGAGTACGCGGCAGGGGAGGACGAGCAGTACTTC. It translates to CASSEYAAGEDEQYF.